Each of the 23 T cell receptor beta chains below was sequenced from the same sample in a study of neurological immune-mediated disorders. From the 5' RACE reads, TCRdb called clonotypes with MiXCR, one entry per CDR3 protein. The data hold some 100,000 distinct CDR3 sequences, with 13% observed a single time. This sample's time point: longitudinal time-point 2. Sequencing used PBMCs. These receptors were taken from a female donor with HTLV-1-associated myelopathy (HAM/TSP).

This clonotype was seen at least ten times. V gene TRBV5-1 combines with J gene TRBJ2-7; no reliable D call. Deletions cut 0 bases from V and 3 bases from J, with 16 bases between. CDR3 length equals 16 residues. The germline gives CDR1 SGHRS, CDR2 YFSETQ. CDR3 DNA: TGCGCCAGCAGCTTGGCCGTTGGTCTATTCGACTACGAGCAGTACTTC. Its protein is CASSLAVGLFDYEQYF.

This clonotype came up many times. V and J are TRBV12-5 and TRBJ2-5, with TRBD1 as a possible D gene (6 bases). The germline V gene has CDR1 LGHNT and CDR2 FRNRAP. With 2 bases removed from V and 0 bases from J, the gap between germline ends came to 10 bases. The CDR3 is 15 residues long. The CDR3 is CASGLNGQYQETQYF. For the CDR3, the DNA is TGTGCTAGTGGTTTGAACGGACAGTACCAAGAGACCCAGTACTTC. The full variable domain, completed using reference TRBV12-5 and TRBJ2-5, is DARVTQTPRHKVTEMGQEVTMRCQPILGHNTVFWYRQTMMQGLELLAYFRNRAPLDDSGMPKDRFSAEMPDATLATLKIQPSEPRDSAVYFCASGLNGQYQETQYFGPGTRLLVL.

Notes on this clonotype: Just one base apart from a much larger clone, this may be a read error. The chain combines TRBV5-1 with TRBJ2-5; D remains ambiguous. The CDR3 length is 13 residues. The germline gives CDR1 SGHRS, CDR2 YFSETQ. Trimming left V 0 bases short and J 8 bases short, with 11 bases between. The CDR3 nucleotides read TGCGCCAGCAGCTTGGCCCACCAGGATACCCAGTACTTC. Translating gives CASSLAHQDTQYF.

This clonotype was seen repeatedly, ten times or more. The V call is TRBV7-9, the J call TRBJ2-7, with TRBD2 as a possible D gene (5 bases). The CDR3 runs to 15 residues. Trimming removed 1 base at V and 7 bases at J, with 17 bases between. Germline V gives CDR1 SEHNR, CDR2 FQNEAQ (reference sequence). CDR3 loop: CASSLVGVGSGEQYF. The CDR3 DNA reads as TGTGCCAGCAGCTTAGTCGGAGTTGGGTCGGGAGAGCAGTACTTC.

The rearrangement joins TRBV12-3 or TRBV12-4 to TRBJ2-3; D remains unclear. V shed 4 bases and J shed 6 bases, with 14 bases lying between them. The CDR3 is 14 residues long. CDR3 loop: CASSSWATPDTQYF. In nucleotides, the CDR3 is TGTGCCAGCAGTTCTTGGGCCACTCCGGATACGCAGTATTTT.

This rearrangement joins TRBV12-3 or TRBV12-4 to TRBJ2-3; a weak D match, TRBD1 (6 bases). The CDR3 spans 17 residues. Between the trimmed V and J ends, which lost 5 bases and 9 bases, there was a span of 27 bases. The DNA of the CDR3 is TGTGCCAGCAGTCCCCCTGTAAACAGGGTCGCTATTCGGACGCAGTATTTT. Protein product: CASSPPVNRVAIRTQYF.

This clonotype was found many times. The V and J genes are TRBV20-1 and TRBJ1-5; D gene uncertain. CDR1 is DFQATT and CDR2 is SNEGSKA in the germline V gene (reference sequence). V lost 1 base and J lost 5, with 9 bases in between. This CDR3 region has 13 residues. Here the CDR3 reads CSARGTHDQPQHF. For the CDR3, the DNA is TGCAGTGCTAGAGGCACCCACGATCAGCCCCAGCATTTT.

This clonotype has a count of ten or more. The rearrangement joins TRBV7-2 to TRBJ2-7, with 7 positions matching TRBD1. The V segment lost 1 base and the J segment 3 bases; nucleotides outside the gene matches: 6. The CDR3 length is 15 residues. Per the germline V gene, CDR1 is SGHTA and CDR2 is FQGNSA. As DNA, the CDR3 is TGTGCCAGCAGCTTAGTACAGGGGAAGTTCTACGAGCAGTACTTC. Residues: CASSLVQGKFYEQYF. The entire variable domain, with the rest obtained from reference TRBV7-2 and TRBJ2-7, is as follows: GAGVSQSPSNKVTEKGKDVELRCDPISGHTALYWYRQSLGQGLEFLIYFQGNSAPDKSGLPSDRFSAERTGGSVSTLTIQRTQQEDSAVYLCASSLVQGKFYEQYFGPGTRLTVT.

Of note for this clonotype: A much larger clone differs by one base, so this may be a read error. This chain joins TRBV12-3 or TRBV12-4 and TRBJ1-1; D gene ambiguous. The CDR3 is 16 residues long. Trimming stripped 4 bases from V and 4 bases from J, with 19 bases between. CDR3 amino acids: CASSSRRMPLGTEAFF. The CDR3 DNA sequence: TGTGCCAGCAGTTCGCGACGGATGCCCCTGGGCACTGAAGCTTTCTTT.

This chain connects TRBV12-3 or TRBV12-4 to TRBJ1-1, with D hard to call. Trimming left V 2 bases short and J 1 base short, with 11 bases between. This CDR3 has 15 amino acids. The CDR3: CASSLMGGRNTEAFF. The CDR3 DNA reads TGTGCCAGCAGTTTAATGGGCGGCAGGAACACTGAAGCTTTCTTT.

This clonotype was seen ten or more times. The rearrangement uses TRBV20-1 and TRBJ1-2; no definite D call. V gave up 0 bases and J gave up 6 bases, with 17 bases separating them. There are 15 residues in the CDR3. CDR1 is DFQATT, CDR2 SNEGSKA, per germline (reference sequence). CDR3: CSARDYSKEKDGYTF. The CDR3 coding sequence is TGCAGTGCTAGAGATTATAGTAAGGAGAAAGATGGCTACACCTTC.

The V call is TRBV4-1, the J call TRBJ2-2; D uncertain. Germline V gene sequence: CDR1 MGHRA, CDR2 YSYEKL. V gave up 0 bases and J gave up 1 base, with 12 bases separating them. CDR3 length: 17 residues. The CDR3 sequence: CASSQESRLQNTGELFF. CDR3 bases: TGCGCCAGCAGCCAAGAAAGTCGCCTTCAGAACACCGGGGAGCTGTTTTTT.

This clonotype was seen repeatedly, ten times or more. V and J are TRBV7-9 and TRBJ2-7; 8 bases are shared with TRBD2. Trimming at V came to 8 bases and at J to 3 bases, leaving 9 bases not matched to a gene. There are 14 residues in the CDR3. Germline values: CDR1 SEHNR, CDR2 FQNEAQ (reference sequence). The CDR3 bases are TGTGCCAGCGTAGTAGCGGGGATGAGCTACGAGCAGTACTTC. Translation gives CASVVAGMSYEQYF.

This clonotype appeared many times. The gene calls are TRBV20-1 and TRBJ2-5; TRBD2 matches 9 bases. The V gene's germline CDR1 is DFQATT and CDR2 SNEGSKA (reference sequence). The J segment lost 0 bases and the V segment lost 3 bases, leaving 8 bases of the junction unmatched. The CDR3 contains 16 residues. CDR3 bases: TGCAGTGCTAGGGGGGCGAGCGGGGGGTACCAAGAGACCCAGTACTTC. Protein product: CSARGASGGYQETQYF.

This clonotype was seen ten or more times. This sequence joins TRBV5-1 and TRBJ2-7; unclear D gene. CDR1 is SGHRS and CDR2 is YFSETQ in the germline V gene. Trimming removed 4 bases from V and 3 bases from J, with 17 bases in between. The CDR3 length is 15 residues. The CDR3 sequence is CASSILPGRLYEQYF. CDR3 DNA sequence: TGCGCCAGCAGCATCCTTCCGGGCCGACTCTACGAGCAGTACTTC.

This clonotype was recorded at least ten times. At one end the junction does not follow the germline gene, possibly because of a read error. The V and J genes are TRBV15 and TRBJ2-5, with 7 bases that match TRBD2. The CDR3 is 14 residues long. Germline CDR1 is LNHNV and CDR2 is YYDKDF (reference sequence). CDR3 coding DNA: TGTGCTACCAGCATGCGAGGGCGGGGGGAGACCCAGTACTTC. Its translation is CATSMRGRGETQYF.

V is TRBV12-3 or TRBV12-4 and J is TRBJ2-5; D is uncertain. The V end lost 2 bases, the J end lost 3 bases, and 7 bases lay between the germline ends. The CDR3 is 13 amino acids. The CDR3 DNA follows: TGTGCCAGCAGTTTATTAATGGAAGAGACCCAGTACTTC. Translation gives CASSLLMEETQYF.

This clonotype was observed at least ten times. V and J are TRBV7-3 and TRBJ2-3; D may be TRBD2 (6 bases). In germline, CDR1 is SGHTA, CDR2 FQGTGA. Trimming took 1 base from V and 6 from J, leaving 11 bases between them. The CDR3 consists of 14 residues. CDR3 nucleotides: TGTGCCAGCAGCTTAAGTGGTGGGAGGGATACGCAGTATTTT. This sequence encodes CASSLSGGRDTQYF.

The chain recombines TRBV24-1 with TRBJ2-1, with 8 bases identical to TRBD2. J was trimmed by 7 bases and V by 8 bases; bases with no gene match: 6. CDR1 is KGHDR and CDR2 is SFDVKD in the germline V gene. This CDR3 comprises 13 residues. The CDR3: CATTQTGGNEQFF. The CDR3 nucleotides read TGTGCCACCACCCAAACGGGGGGGAATGAGCAGTTCTTC.

This clonotype was seen ten or more times. The CDR3 reads CSVPLGLLTDTQYF. The DNA of the CDR3 is TGCAGCGTTCCCCTGGGACTCCTCACAGATACGCAGTATTTT. J is TRBJ2-3 and V is TRBV29-1, with D possibly TRBD2 on 6 matching bases. The CDR3 totals 14 residues. Germline-derived CDR1 and CDR2 are SQVTM and ANQGSEA. Trimming pared 5 bases from V and 2 bases from J, leaving 14 bases between.

The V gene is TRBV14, the J gene TRBJ1-4; 11 nucleotides line up with TRBD1. The trim removed 4 bases at V and 4 bases at J, leaving 23 bases unmatched. This CDR3 has 22 residues. The germline V gene has CDR1 SGHDN and CDR2 FVKESK. For the CDR3, the DNA is TGTGCCAGCAGCCGAGGACGAGCGGGGACAGGGGGGCCTCAAACTCTTAATGAAAAACTGTTTTTT. Protein: CASSRGRAGTGGPQTLNEKLFF.

The table lists this clonotype with many counts. This rearrangement joins TRBV7-2 to TRBJ2-3; TRBD2 matches 9 bases. The CDR3 contains 14 residues. Per the germline V gene, CDR1 is SGHTA and CDR2 is FQGNSA. The J segment lost 6 bases and the V segment lost 5 bases, leaving 6 bases of the junction unmatched. The CDR3 is CASSAWLAGDTQYF. Written as DNA, the CDR3 is TGTGCCAGCAGCGCGTGGCTAGCGGGGGATACGCAGTATTTT.

The V gene is TRBV12-3 or TRBV12-4, the J gene TRBJ1-1; tentatively, D is TRBD1 (5 bases). The CDR3 is 14 residues long. V dropped 4 bases and J dropped 1 base, with 10 bases sitting between them. CDR3 amino acids: CASSSSGGNTEAFF. The CDR3 DNA reads TGTGCCAGCAGTTCGTCCGGGGGGAACACTGAAGCTTTCTTT.